This T cell receptor beta chain was retrieved from a study of blood T cell repertoires in COVID-19. Study-level background: Acute-phase and convalescent COVID-19 samples originated in the United States, Italy and Spain. Sources were T cells, B-cell-depleted T cells, or PBMCs; the material itself was cDNA or gDNA.

The data were produced by immunoSEQ multiplex PCR, yet TCRdb's version contains in-frame clones alone and is incomplete. The top ten hold less than 30% of the sample, which has tens of thousands of clones, around three quarters seen once. The sequence was obtained from a man aged 60 to 69 with active or convalescent COVID-19. Source material: peripheral blood.

In nucleotides, the CDR3 is TGTGCCAGCAGCTTAGTCAGGGGCGCAGATACGCAGTATTTT. It codes for CASSLVRGADTQYF. This chain uses TRBV11-2 with TRBJ2-3, with D perhaps TRBD1 (6 bases). The CDR3 is made up of 14 amino acids. Germline assignment: CDR1 SGHAT and CDR2 FQNNGV. The germline V and J ends were trimmed by 1 base and 4 bases, with 9 bases remaining between them.